This T cell receptor (beta chain) was captured by sequencing in a study of neurological immune-mediated disorders. Study-level findings and limits: Across subjects, expanded clones had no CDR3 amino acid sequences in common, pointing to private repertoires in all groups.

This clonotype was recorded at least ten times. The antigen remains undetermined. It was blood bank volunteers in Maryland, USA who made up the healthy controls. CDR3 length: 16 residues. Trimming stripped 2 bases from V and 6 bases from J, with 20 bases between. Germline V CDR1 and CDR2: MNHNY, SVGAGI (reference sequence). In each sequencing run, over 180 million TCR-beta sequences were generated from 15-18 subjects. TCRdb reprocessed the 5' RACE reads via MiXCR and lists one record per CDR3 protein. The table records nearly 30,000 distinct CDR3 sequences, over 10% of them present only once. Sequencing input: PBMCs. The chain couples TRBV6-6 to TRBJ2-7; possibly TRBD1 or TRBD2 for D (5 bases each). The receptor comes from an older woman in good health. The CDR3 DNA reads TGTGCCAGCAGTTACGTGTGGCTAGGGGAGCGGTTCGAGCAGTACTTC. It yields the protein CASSYVWLGERFEQYF.